The clone carrying this T cell receptor beta chain was seen a few times. This sample was included in a study of naive and memory T cell subsets. The SP2 primer and nested alpha and beta constant region primers amplified ligated cDNA in four rounds. TCRdb reprocessed the UMI-ligation and nested PCR reads with MiXCR, giving one entry per CDR3 protein. Seen here are around 35,000 distinct CDR3 sequences, roughly 11% observed once, and the top ten hold almost 4%. Germline values: CDR1 SGHTA, CDR2 FQGNSA. V shed 4 bases and J 5 bases; nucleotides not matched to a gene: 4. The CDR3 consists of 14 residues. Treatment noted: skin biopsy from PPD injection site in Mantoux-positive individual. The library had UMIs added by 3' ligation of an oligonucleotide to TCR cDNA. Biopsied sites were PPD injections in people with a positive Mantoux test.

The sequence was collected from an adult in good health. The material sequenced was skin, taken from a tuberculin skin test site. The V call is TRBV7-2, the J call TRBJ2-2; TRBD2 matches at 7 bases. This CDR3 reads CASSSGGVTGELFF. As DNA, the CDR3 is TGTGCCAGCAGCTCGGGAGGAGTTACCGGGGAGCTGTTTTTT.